Each of the 16 T cell receptor beta chains below was sequenced from the same sample in a study of cytomegalovirus exposure and HLA in healthy donors. Assay used: immunoSEQ multiplex PCR; TCRdb lists only in-frame clones, some missing. The sample carries some 200,000 clones, about nine tenths recorded once. Sequencing was performed on PBMCs. The receptors come from a woman aged 18-29 years in good health and CMV-seronegative.

Notes on this clone: Within the sample, other DNA sequences also encode this same CDR3. This chain uses TRBV18 with TRBJ2-7, with 11 bases lining up with TRBD1. Germline loops: CDR1 KGHSH, CDR2 LQKENI. The CDR3 covers 14 residues. Trimming cost V 3 bases and J 5 bases; bases outside gene matches: 3. DNA of the CDR3: TGTGCCAGCTCACCCGGACAGGGGGCACACGAGCAGTACTTC. Its translation: CASSPGQGAHEQYF.

This clone showed up just once. Germline and junction disagree at one end, which may indicate a read error. The chain recombines TRBV7-9 with TRBJ2-3, with 10 bases that match TRBD2. CDR3 length equals 14 residues. Germline V lookup: CDR1 SEHNR, CDR2 FQNEAQ (reference sequence). CDR3 bases: TGTGCCAGCAGCTTAACGGGACTAGCGAATACGCAGTGTTTT. This gives the protein CASSLTGLANTQCF.

This chain uses TRBV19 with TRBJ2-1, with 7 positions matching TRBD2. The CDR3 sequence is 14 residues long. V shed 7 bases and J 10 bases; nucleotides not matched to a gene: 13. From germline, CDR1 is LNHDA and CDR2 SQIVND (reference sequence). The CDR3 loop reads CASTTTGEGPEQFF. Written as DNA, the CDR3 is TGTGCCAGTACCACGACGGGGGAGGGACCCGAGCAGTTCTTC.

This chain joins TRBV27 and TRBJ2-3; maybe TRBD2 (5 bases). From germline, CDR1 is MNHEY and CDR2 SMNVEV (reference sequence). V was clipped by 5 bases and J by 4 bases, with 13 bases between them. The CDR3 loop spans 14 amino acids. The CDR3 loop is CASSQTGLADTQYF. The CDR3 DNA follows: TGTGCCAGCAGTCAAACGGGATTGGCAGATACGCAGTATTTT.

The V and J genes are TRBV9 and TRBJ2-1, with TRBD2 matching 13 bases. The germline CDR1 and CDR2 sequences are SGDLS and YYNGEE. The CDR3 is 15 amino acids. With 3 bases clipped from V and 8 bases from J, the junction kept 5 bases outside the gene matches. The CDR3 DNA is TGTGCCAGCAGCGCGCGGACTAGCGGGAGACATGAGCAGTTCTTC. This codes for CASSARTSGRHEQFF.

The chain employs TRBV5-4 and TRBJ1-2, with 7 bases identical to TRBD1. With V trimmed by 3 bases and J by 7 bases, 12 bases remained unmatched. The CDR3 spans 15 residues. Germline V lookup: CDR1 SGHNT, CDR2 YYREEE (reference sequence). The CDR3 sequence: CASSYRYEGALGYTF. The CDR3 nucleotides read TGTGCCAGCAGCTACCGGTATGAGGGGGCGCTTGGCTACACCTTC. The full variable domain, completed using reference TRBV5-4 and TRBJ1-2, is ETGVTQSPTHLIKTRGQQVTLRCSSQSGHNTVSWYQQALGQGPQFIFQYYREEENGRGNFPPRFSGLQFPNYSSELNVNALELDDSALYLCASSYRYEGALGYTFGSGTRLTVV.

The chain carries TRBV20-1 and TRBJ1-1, with D uncertain. The germline gives CDR1 DFQATT, CDR2 SNEGSKA (reference sequence). V was clipped by 5 bases and J by 4 bases, with 8 bases between them. The CDR3 is made up of 11 amino acids. CDR3 bases: TGCAGTGCTTCCTCTACCACTGAAGCTTTCTTT. Its protein is CSASSTTEAFF.

As to this clone: This same CDR3 is encoded by further DNA sequences in the sample. The chain links TRBV5-1 to TRBJ2-1; tentatively, D is TRBD1 (5 bases). The V gene's germline CDR1 is SGHRS and CDR2 YFSETQ. The CDR3 has 15 residues. V was shortened by 4 bases and J by 0 bases, with 11 bases between the two germline ends. CDR3 amino acids: CASSPQGSSYNEQFF. The DNA of the CDR3 is TGCGCCAGCAGCCCTCAGGGTAGCTCCTACAATGAGCAGTTCTTC.

DNA of the CDR3: TGCGCCAGCAGCAGGCTAGCGGGAGCCCCCAATGAGCAGTTCTTC. Protein: CASSRLAGAPNEQFF. This sequence joins TRBV5-1 and TRBJ2-1, with 10 bases matching TRBD2. The CDR3 length is 15 residues. Germline-derived CDR1 and CDR2 are SGHRS and YFSETQ. J gave up 6 bases and V 4 bases, and 7 bases lay outside the gene matches.

The chain has TRBV2 and TRBJ1-1, with D possibly being TRBD1 (6 bases). Trimming took off 7 bases at V and 2 bases at J, with 11 bases between the two ends. CDR1 SNHLY and CDR2 FYNNEI come from the germline V gene. The CDR3 totals 13 residues. CDR3: CASNIGTNTEAFF. CDR3 nucleotide sequence: TGTGCCAGCAACATCGGGACAAACACTGAAGCTTTCTTT.

This chain joins TRBV30 and TRBJ1-1; D might be TRBD1 (6 bases). The CDR3 extends over 14 amino acids. Trimming cost V 5 bases and J 1 base, with 14 bases left between them. The germline gives CDR1 GTSNPN, CDR2 SVGIG (reference sequence). The CDR3 region is CAWLQQGWNTEAFF. The CDR3 DNA reads as TGTGCCTGGCTCCAACAGGGCTGGAACACTGAAGCTTTCTTT.

The V and J genes are TRBV9 and TRBJ2-7; D might be TRBD2 (6 bases). Germline-derived CDR1 and CDR2 are SGDLS and YYNGEE. The CDR3 covers 15 residues. Trimming took off 4 bases at V and 4 bases at J, with 18 bases between the two ends. The CDR3 sequence: CASSPSGDWRYEQYF. CDR3 nucleotides: TGTGCCAGCAGCCCTTCGGGGGACTGGCGGTACGAGCAGTACTTC.

This clone was counted a single time. The chain combines TRBV13 with TRBJ1-3; the D gene is possibly TRBD1 (6 bases). Germline CDR1 and CDR2: PRHDT and FYEKMQ (reference sequence). V lost 5 bases to trimming and J lost 7 bases, with 9 bases between them. This CDR3 is 12 amino acids long. CDR3 DNA: TGTGCCAGCAGCCTCAGGGGTAACACCATATATTTT. It specifies CASSLRGNTIYF.

The chain carries TRBV11-1 and TRBJ1-1, with 7 bases aligning to TRBD1. The CDR3 runs to 12 residues. The V and J ends lost 5 bases and 9 bases, in that order; junction bases with no gene match: 6. From germline, CDR1 is SGHAT and CDR2 FQDESV (reference sequence). CDR3 sequence: CASSITGEKAFF. CDR3 coding DNA: TGTGCCAGCAGCATAACAGGGGAGAAAGCTTTCTTT.

The chain carries TRBV6-5 and TRBJ1-1, with D tentatively TRBD1 (6 bases). The CDR3 is made up of 14 amino acids. V gave up 1 base and J gave up 7 bases, with 13 bases separating them. Germline V gene data show CDR1 as MNHEY and CDR2 as SVGAGI. CDR3 protein: CASSYYAGAYEAFF. The CDR3, as DNA: TGTGCCAGCAGTTACTACGCGGGGGCCTATGAAGCTTTCTTT.

The V and J genes are TRBV5-1 and TRBJ1-2; possible D gene TRBD1, 6 bases. The CDR3 length is 17 residues. CDR1 and CDR2 (germline): SGHRS, YFSETQ. Between the trimmed V and J ends, which lost 3 bases and 3 bases, there was a span of 21 bases. The CDR3 here is CASSSDPPTGWDYGYTF. The DNA for the CDR3 is TGCGCCAGCAGCTCCGATCCCCCTACAGGGTGGGACTATGGCTACACCTTC. The full variable domain, in which reference TRBV5-1 and TRBJ1-2 provide the parts outside the CDR3, is KAGVTQTPRYLIKTRGQQVTLSCSPISGHRSVSWYQQTPGQGLQFLFEYFSETQRNKGNFPGRFSGRQFSNSRSEMNVSTLELGDSALYLCASSSDPPTGWDYGYTFGSGTRLTVV.